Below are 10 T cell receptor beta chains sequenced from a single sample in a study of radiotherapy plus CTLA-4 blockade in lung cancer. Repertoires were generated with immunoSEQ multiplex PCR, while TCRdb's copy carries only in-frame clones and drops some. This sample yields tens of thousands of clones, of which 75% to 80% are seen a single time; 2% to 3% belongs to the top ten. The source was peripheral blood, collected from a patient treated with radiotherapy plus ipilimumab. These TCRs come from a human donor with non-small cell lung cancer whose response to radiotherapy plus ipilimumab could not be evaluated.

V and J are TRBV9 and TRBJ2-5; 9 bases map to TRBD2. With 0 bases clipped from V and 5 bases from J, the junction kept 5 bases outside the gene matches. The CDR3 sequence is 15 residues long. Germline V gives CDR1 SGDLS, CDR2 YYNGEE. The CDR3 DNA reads TGTGCCAGCAGCGTAGGCAATAGCGGGGGTGAGACCCAGTACTTC. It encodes CASSVGNSGGETQYF. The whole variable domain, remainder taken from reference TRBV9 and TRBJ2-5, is DSGVTQTPKHLITATGQRVTLRCSPRSGDLSVYWYQQSLDQGLQFLIQYYNGEERAKGNILERFSAQQFPDLHSELNLSSLELGDSALYFCASSVGNSGGETQYFGPGTRLLVL.

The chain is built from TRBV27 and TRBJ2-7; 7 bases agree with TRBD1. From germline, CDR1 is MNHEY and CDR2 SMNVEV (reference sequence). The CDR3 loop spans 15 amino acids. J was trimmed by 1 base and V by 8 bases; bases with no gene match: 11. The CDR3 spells CASFPRPGQSYEQYF. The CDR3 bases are TGTGCCAGCTTCCCCAGGCCGGGACAGTCCTACGAGCAGTACTTC.

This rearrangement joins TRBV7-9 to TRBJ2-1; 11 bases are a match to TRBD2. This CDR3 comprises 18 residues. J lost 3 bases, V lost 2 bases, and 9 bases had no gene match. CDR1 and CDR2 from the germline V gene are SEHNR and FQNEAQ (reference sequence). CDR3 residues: CASSLIAGGPSVYNEQFF. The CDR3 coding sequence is TGTGCCAGCAGCTTAATAGCGGGAGGGCCATCGGTCTACAATGAGCAGTTCTTC. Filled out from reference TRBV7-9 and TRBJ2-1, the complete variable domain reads DTGVSQNPRHKITKRGQNVTFRCDPISEHNRLYWYRQTLGQGPEFLTYFQNEAQLEKSRLLSDRFSAERPKGSFSTLEIQRTEQGDSAMYLCASSLIAGGPSVYNEQFFGPGTRLTVL.

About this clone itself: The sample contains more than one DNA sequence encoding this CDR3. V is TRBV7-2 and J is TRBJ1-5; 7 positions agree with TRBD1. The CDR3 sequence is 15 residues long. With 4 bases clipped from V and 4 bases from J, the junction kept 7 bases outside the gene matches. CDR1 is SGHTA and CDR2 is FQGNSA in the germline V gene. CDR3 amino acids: CASSSGQPGNQPQHF. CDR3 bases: TGTGCCAGCAGCTCGGGACAGCCGGGGAATCAGCCCCAGCATTTT.

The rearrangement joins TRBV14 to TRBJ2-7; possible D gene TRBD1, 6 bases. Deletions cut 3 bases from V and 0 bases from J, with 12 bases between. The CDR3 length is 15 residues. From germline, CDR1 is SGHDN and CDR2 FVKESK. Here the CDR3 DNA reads TGTGCCAGCAGCCAGCTGGGACAACTCTCCTACGAGCAGTACTTC. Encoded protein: CASSQLGQLSYEQYF.

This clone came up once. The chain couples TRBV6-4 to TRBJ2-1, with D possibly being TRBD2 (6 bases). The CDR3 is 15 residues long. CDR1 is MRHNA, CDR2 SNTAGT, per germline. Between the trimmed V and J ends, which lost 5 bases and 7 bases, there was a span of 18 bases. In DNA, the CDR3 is TGTGCCAGCAGTCCTAGCGTCTCGGGGTCTAATGAGCAGTTCTTC. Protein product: CASSPSVSGSNEQFF.

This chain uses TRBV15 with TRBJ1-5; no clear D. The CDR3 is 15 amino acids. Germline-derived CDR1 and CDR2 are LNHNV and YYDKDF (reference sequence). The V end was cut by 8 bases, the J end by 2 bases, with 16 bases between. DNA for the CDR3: TGTGCCACCTCTTATAGATCGGGAGGCAATCAGCCCCAGCATTTT. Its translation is CATSYRSGGNQPQHF.

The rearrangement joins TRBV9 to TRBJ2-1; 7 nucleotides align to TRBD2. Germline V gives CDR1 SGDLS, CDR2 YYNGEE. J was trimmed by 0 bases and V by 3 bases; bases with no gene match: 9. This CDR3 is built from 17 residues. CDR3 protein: CASSGPQLAHSYNEQFF. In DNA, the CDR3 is TGTGCCAGCAGCGGCCCACAACTAGCGCACTCCTACAATGAGCAGTTCTTC.

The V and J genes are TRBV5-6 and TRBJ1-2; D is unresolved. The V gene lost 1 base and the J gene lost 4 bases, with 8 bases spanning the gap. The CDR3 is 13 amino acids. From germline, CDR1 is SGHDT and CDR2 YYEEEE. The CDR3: CASSLRGPYGYTF. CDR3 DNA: TGTGCCAGCAGCTTGAGAGGGCCCTATGGCTACACCTTC.

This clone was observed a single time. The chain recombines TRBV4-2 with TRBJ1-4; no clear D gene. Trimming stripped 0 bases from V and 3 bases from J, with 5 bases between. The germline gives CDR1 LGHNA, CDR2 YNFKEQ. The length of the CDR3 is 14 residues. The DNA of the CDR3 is TGTGCCAGCAGCCAAGATACGGCTAATGAAAAACTGTTTTTT. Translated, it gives CASSQDTANEKLFF.